This T cell receptor (beta chain) was sequenced during a study of blood T cell repertoires in COVID-19. Background on the study: COVID-19 samples from acute and convalescent phases originated in the United States, Italy and Spain. T cells, B-cell-depleted T cells, or PBMCs provided the cDNA or gDNA that served as material.

The CDR3 totals 14 residues. After removal of 4 bases from V and 2 bases from J, the junction contained 3 bases not matched to a gene. The V gene's germline CDR1 is MNHEY and CDR2 SMNVEV (reference sequence). Under the authors' procedure: By means of reference gene primer amplification, nucleated cell counts were estimated. Sequencing was performed with immunoSEQ multiplex PCR; in TCRdb, only in-frame clones are kept and a portion is missing. V and J calls and clone size are copied from that table; D and trimming were computed from the DNA. The sample contains about 410,000 clones, roughly 89% of which appear only once.

The clonotype originates from a woman aged 25 to 39 with active or convalescent COVID-19. Sequencing was performed on peripheral blood. The chain recombines TRBV27 with TRBJ2-5; TRBD1 matches 8 bases. The CDR3 nucleotides read TGTGCCAGCAGTTGGACAGGGCCACAAGAGACCCAGTACTTC. Protein sequence: CASSWTGPQETQYF.